This T cell receptor (beta chain) was recovered during a study of shared clonotypes between healthy human individuals. Looking at the study overall: A couple of women and three men aged 18 to 49 made up the donors. Three plates were used per donor for CD4 naive, three for CD4 memory, two for CD8 naive and one for CD8 memory. Overall study results and limits: Among several donors, approximately 4.6% of naive CD4 clonotypes were found in common. It was expected that sequencing depth would affect clonotype sharing among donors.

On this clone: Its target is unknown.

Repertoires were generated with immunoSEQ multiplex PCR, while TCRdb's copy carries only in-frame clones and drops some. The sample includes about 2 million clones, 85% to 95% of them seen just once. Naive CD8 isolation took CD45RO-negative cells positively selected for CCR7 and excluded terminally differentiated effector memory CD45RA+ cells. The sequence came from a man aged 18 to 29 in good health. Sequencing input: naive CD8+ T cells sorted from blood.

CDR3 DNA: TGTGCCAGCAGTTTATCTGCAATCGGACAGCTCCAAGAGACCCAGTACTTC. Protein: CASSLSAIGQLQETQYF. This chain connects TRBV27 to TRBJ2-5; possible D gene TRBD1, 6 bases. The germline V gene encodes CDR1 MNHEY and CDR2 SMNVEV (reference sequence). This CDR3 contains 17 residues. The V and J ends lost 0 bases and 1 base respectively, with 15 bases between them.